The rows below give T cell receptor beta chains drawn from one sample of a study of read filtering for tumor transcriptome and immune sequencing. Using its own MiXCR run on the reads, TCRdb lists one record per CDR3 protein. The sample lists 50,000 or so distinct CDR3 sequences; 9% to 15% were seen once. The sequencing input was a population of CD138-negative cells sorted from bone marrow. The receptors derive from a donor aged 40 or over with multiple myeloma. Both conserved end residues are part of each CDR3. D genes are given only for firm matches. Size tells how often a clone was seen (once, few, many) or the class of an expanded clone, and some rows leave it out.

d_call	clone_size	v_call	j_call	cdr3_nt	cdr3_aa
.	many	TRBV4-1	TRBJ1-1	TGCGCCAGCAGCCACCCAAAGGGGGGGGCGAGCCTGGTAGAAGCTTTCTTT	CASSHPKGGASLVEAFF
.	many	TRBV29-1	TRBJ1-1	TGCAGTACGGGCCTCATGAACACTGAAGCTTTCTTT	CSTGLMNTEAFF
TRBD1	many	TRBV5-1	TRBJ2-1	TGCGCCAGCAGCTTCGCAGGGGGTTCCTACAATGAGCAGTTCTTC	CASSFAGGSYNEQFF
.	few	TRBV19	TRBJ2-3	.	CASSNVASGTDTRYF
TRBD1	many	TRBV10-3	TRBJ1-1	TGTGCCATCAGCAAGACAGGGCCCGCTGAAGCTTTCTTT	CAISKTGPAEAFF
TRBD2	.	TRBV7-3	TRBJ2-1	TGCGCCAGCCAAAATCCTGGGGGGGAGCGGTTCTTC	CASQNPGGERFF
.	.	TRBV7-9	TRBJ2-5	TGTGCCAGCAGCCGAGAAGCCCTCCGCCAAGAGACCCAGTACTTC	CASSREALRQETQYF
.	many	TRBV7-2	TRBJ2-5	TGTGCCAGCAGCTTAGCCTTTGAGACCCAGTACTTC	CASSLAFETQYF
.	many	TRBV7-3	TRBJ1-5	TGTGCCAGCAGCCCCGCCCCAGATCAGCCCCAGCATTTT	CASSPAPDQPQHF
.	many	TRBV6-2/TRBV6-3	TRBJ1-5	TGTGCCAGCAGCCAGATTAATAGCAATCAGCCCCAGCATTTT	CASSQINSNQPQHF
TRBD2	.	TRBV20-1	TRBJ2-2	TGCAGTGCCCAAAAGGGTCTAGCGGGGACCCGGGAGCTGTTTTTT	CSAQKGLAGTRELFF
TRBD1	.	TRBV14	TRBJ2-7	TGTGCCAGCAGCCAAGACCCCGGGACAGGTCCCTACGAGCAGTACTTC	CASSQDPGTGPYEQYF
.	.	TRBV6-2/TRBV6-3	TRBJ2-3	TGTGCCAGCAGCCGATACGAAATCACAGATACGCAGTATTTT	CASSRYEITDTQYF
.	many	TRBV30	TRBJ2-5	TGTGCCTGGAGTGGAGGTGGGGGGAGGACCCAGTACTTC	CAWSGGGGRTQYF
.	many	TRBV5-4	TRBJ2-5	TGTGCCAGCAGCTTTTACAGGGAGGAGACCCAGTACTTC	CASSFYREETQYF
TRBD1	.	TRBV2	TRBJ2-5	TGTGCCAGCAGTTTCCTGGACAGGGGTGGAGAGACCCAGTACTTC	CASSFLDRGGETQYF
TRBD2	many	TRBV7-3	TRBJ2-1	TGTGCCAGCAGCCTCCATAGCGGGGGGGGTATCAACAATGAGCAGTTCTTC	CASSLHSGGGINNEQFF
.	many	TRBV7-6	TRBJ1-5	TGTGCCAGCAGCTTAGGGTTCAGCAATCAGCCCCAGCATTTT	CASSLGFSNQPQHF
.	many	TRBV7-6	TRBJ1-1	TGTGCCAGCAGCATCGACATGAACACTGAAGCTTTCTTT	CASSIDMNTEAFF
TRBD2	few	TRBV7-2	TRBJ2-5	TGTGCCAGCAGCCACCGGGGAGCTAGCGGGGGGATCCAAGAGGCCCAGTACTTC	CASSHRGASGGIQEAQYF
TRBD1	many	TRBV2	TRBJ1-5	TGTGCCAGCAGGAACAGGGGCCCGCTGGCCCAGCATTTT	CASRNRGPLAQHF
TRBD1	many	TRBV2	TRBJ1-5	TGTGCCAGCAACTACAGGGGAATGGATCAGCCCCAGCATTTT	CASNYRGMDQPQHF
TRBD1	.	TRBV10-3	TRBJ2-7	TGTGCCATCAGTGCCGGGACAGGGTCCTACGAGCAGTACTTC	CAISAGTGSYEQYF
TRBD1	many	TRBV19	TRBJ2-2	TGTGCCAGTAGGGCCGGGACAGGGGGCCTCGGGGAGCTGTTTTTT	CASRAGTGGLGELFF
TRBD1	many	TRBV6-1	TRBJ1-1	TGTGCCAGCAGTCCCACAGGGGGCAGGGCTTTCTTT	CASSPTGGRAFF
TRBD1	many	TRBV7-3	TRBJ2-2	TGTGCCAGCAGCTTACACAGGGGGCGTGACACCGGGGAGCTGTTTTTT	CASSLHRGRDTGELFF
.	many	TRBV20-1	TRBJ2-7	TGCAGTGCTACCTGGGATTCCTACGAGCAGTACTTC	CSATWDSYEQYF
TRBD2	few	TRBV7-3	TRBJ2-3	TGTGCCAGCAGCTTAGCGGTTGGAGCGGGGGCCAATACGCAGTATTTT	CASSLAVGAGANTQYF
TRBD1	many	TRBV5-1	TRBJ1-1	TGCGCCAGCAGCGTGGACAGGGTAGACACTGAAGCTTTCTTT	CASSVDRVDTEAFF
.	.	TRBV5-1	TRBJ2-1	TGCGCCAGCAGCTTGGTTGCTAGAGGGCAGTTCTTC	CASSLVARGQFF
.	many	TRBV7-9	TRBJ1-1	TGTGCCAGCAGCTTAGAACTTTCGACGAACACTGAAGCTTTCTTT	CASSLELSTNTEAFF
TRBD1	.	TRBV6-6	TRBJ2-3	TGTGCCAGCAGGGACAGGGCTCGTCCAGATACGCAGTATTTT	CASRDRARPDTQYF
TRBD1	many	TRBV7-9	TRBJ1-2	TGTGCCAGCCTTTTCGAGGGGGCGGAATATGGCTACACCTTC	CASLFEGAEYGYTF